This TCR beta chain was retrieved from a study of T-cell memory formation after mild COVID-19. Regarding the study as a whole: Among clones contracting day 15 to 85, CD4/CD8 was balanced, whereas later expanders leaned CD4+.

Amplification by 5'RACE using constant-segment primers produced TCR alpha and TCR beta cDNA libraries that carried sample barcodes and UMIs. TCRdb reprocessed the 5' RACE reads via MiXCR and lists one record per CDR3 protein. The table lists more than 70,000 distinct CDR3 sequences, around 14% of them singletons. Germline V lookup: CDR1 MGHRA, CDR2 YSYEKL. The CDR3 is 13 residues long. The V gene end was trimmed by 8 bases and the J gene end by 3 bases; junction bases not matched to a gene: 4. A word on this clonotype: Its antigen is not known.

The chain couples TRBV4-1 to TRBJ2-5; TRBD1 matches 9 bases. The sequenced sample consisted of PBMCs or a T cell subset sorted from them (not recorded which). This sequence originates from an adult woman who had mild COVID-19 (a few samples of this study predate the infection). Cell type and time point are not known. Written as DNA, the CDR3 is TGCGCCAGCCGGGGACAGGGCGAAGAGACCCAGTACTTC. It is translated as CASRGQGEETQYF.